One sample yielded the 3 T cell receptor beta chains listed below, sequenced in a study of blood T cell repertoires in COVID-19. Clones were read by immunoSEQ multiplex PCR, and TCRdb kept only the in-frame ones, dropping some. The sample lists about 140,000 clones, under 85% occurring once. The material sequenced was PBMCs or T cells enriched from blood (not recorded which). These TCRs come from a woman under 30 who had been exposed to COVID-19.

CDR3 bases: TGTGCCAGCAGCCTTGGGGGCCTCTACTCTGGAAACACCATATATTTT. The encoded protein is CASSLGGLYSGNTIYF. J is TRBJ1-3 and V is TRBV3-1 (or the pseudogene TRBV3-2); tentatively, D is TRBD1 (6 bases). From germline, CDR1 is LGHDT and CDR2 YNNKEL (reference sequence). V was trimmed by 4 bases and J by 0 bases, leaving 13 bases between them. This CDR3 is built from 16 residues.

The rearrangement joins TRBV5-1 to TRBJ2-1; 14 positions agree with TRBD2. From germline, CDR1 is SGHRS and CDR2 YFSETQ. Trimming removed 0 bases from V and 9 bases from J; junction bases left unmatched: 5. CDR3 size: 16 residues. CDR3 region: CASSLGGTSGSSEQFF. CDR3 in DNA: TGCGCCAGCAGCTTGGGTGGGACTAGCGGGAGTAGTGAGCAGTTCTTC. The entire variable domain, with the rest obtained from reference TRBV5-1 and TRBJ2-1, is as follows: KAGVTQTPRYLIKTRGQQVTLSCSPISGHRSVSWYQQTPGQGLQFLFEYFSETQRNKGNFPGRFSGRQFSNSRSEMNVSTLELGDSALYLCASSLGGTSGSSEQFFGPGTRLTVL.

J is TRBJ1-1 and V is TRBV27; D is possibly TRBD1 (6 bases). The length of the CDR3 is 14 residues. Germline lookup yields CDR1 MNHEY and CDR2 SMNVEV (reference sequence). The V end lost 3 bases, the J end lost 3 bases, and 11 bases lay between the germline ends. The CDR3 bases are TGTGCCAGCAGTTTCGGACAGCGATACACTGAAGCTTTCTTT. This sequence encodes CASSFGQRYTEAFF.